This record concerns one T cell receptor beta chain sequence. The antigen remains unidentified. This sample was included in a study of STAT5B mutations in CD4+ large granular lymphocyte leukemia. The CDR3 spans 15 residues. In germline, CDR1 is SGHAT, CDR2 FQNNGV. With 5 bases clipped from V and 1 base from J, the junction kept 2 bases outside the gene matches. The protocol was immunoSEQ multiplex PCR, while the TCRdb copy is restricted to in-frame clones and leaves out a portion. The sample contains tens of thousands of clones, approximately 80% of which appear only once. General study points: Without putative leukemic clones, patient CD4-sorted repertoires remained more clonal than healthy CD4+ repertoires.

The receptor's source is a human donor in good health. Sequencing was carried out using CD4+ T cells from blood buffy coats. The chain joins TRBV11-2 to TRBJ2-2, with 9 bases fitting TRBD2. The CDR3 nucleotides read TGTGCCAGCAGCCCGACTAGCGGGAACACCGGGGAGCTGTTTTTT. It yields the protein CASSPTSGNTGELFF.